The entry below describes one TCR beta chain. What it binds is not known. The sample belongs to a study of tumor-infiltrating lymphocytes in localized non-small cell lung cancer. The overall study: Some samples were collected after neoadjuvant chemotherapy; smokers, never-smokers and several histologies were included. From each patient, both tumor and uninvolved lung, non-adjacent to tumor, were sampled.

The table came from immunoSEQ multiplex PCR; TCRdb's copy has only in-frame clones and leaves some out. The sample shows about 14,000 clones, around 76% of them seen only once. Germline CDR1 is DFQATT and CDR2 is SNEGSKA (reference sequence). V was pared by 7 bases and J by 11 bases, with 14 bases between. There are 10 residues in the CDR3. General observations from the study: Compared with uninvolved lung, tumors showed higher T cell infiltration by TCRbeta sequencing. Available tissue quantity limited TCR sequencing to a patient subset.

The TCR was taken from a human donor with non-small cell lung cancer. V gene TRBV20-1 combines with J gene TRBJ1-1; D remains unclear. Sequencing used uninvolved lung tissue not adjacent to the tumor. The CDR3 bases are TGCAGTGTCCCGACCCCCGTTGCTTTCTTT. This gives the protein CSVPTPVAFF.